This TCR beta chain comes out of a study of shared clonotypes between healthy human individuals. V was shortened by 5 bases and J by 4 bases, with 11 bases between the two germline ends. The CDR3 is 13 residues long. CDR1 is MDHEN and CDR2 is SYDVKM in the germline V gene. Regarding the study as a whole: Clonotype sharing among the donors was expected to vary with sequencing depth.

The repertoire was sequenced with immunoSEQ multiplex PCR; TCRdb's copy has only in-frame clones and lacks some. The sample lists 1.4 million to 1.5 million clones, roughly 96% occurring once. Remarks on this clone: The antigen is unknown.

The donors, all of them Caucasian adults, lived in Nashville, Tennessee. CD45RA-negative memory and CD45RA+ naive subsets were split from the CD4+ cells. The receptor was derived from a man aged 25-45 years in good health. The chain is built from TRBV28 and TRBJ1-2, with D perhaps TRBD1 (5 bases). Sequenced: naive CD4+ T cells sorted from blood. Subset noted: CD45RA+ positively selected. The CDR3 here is CASSEGPAYGYTF. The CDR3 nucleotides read TGTGCCAGCAGTGAGGGACCTGCCTATGGCTACACCTTC.